Below, 30 T cell receptor beta chains from the same sample are listed, as sequenced in a study of metastatic and nonmetastatic thyroid tumors. TCRdb re-processed the PCR reads through MiXCR. In the table there are about 35,000 clones, roughly 19% of which are singletons. Thyroid surgery had not been preceded by any treatment in any patient. What was sequenced was blood. The receptors stem from a female donor with papillary thyroid cancer or a benign thyroid nodule (not recorded which). Some clones in this sample may be carry-over from other donors' samples.

The sample holds many counts of this clone. J is TRBJ2-2 and V is TRBV5-1, with D perhaps matching TRBD1 (5 bases). V dropped 0 bases and J dropped 0 bases, with 6 bases sitting between them. The CDR3 loop spans 15 amino acids. Germline-derived CDR1 and CDR2 are SGHRS and YFSETQ. CDR3 sequence: CASSLAQANTGELFF. The CDR3 DNA sequence: TGCGCCAGCAGCTTGGCACAGGCGAACACCGGGGAGCTGTTTTTT.

This clone was seen only a few times. The V and J genes are TRBV28 and TRBJ1-5, with D hard to call. Germline V gene data show CDR1 as MDHEN and CDR2 as SYDVKM. This CDR3 spans 14 amino acids. Trimming took off 7 bases at V and 10 bases at J, with 20 bases between the two ends. The CDR3 here is CASTLARVPYPQHF. CDR3 sequence (DNA): TGTGCCAGCACCTTAGCGAGGGTGCCTTATCCCCAGCATTTT.

J is TRBJ2-7 and V is TRBV7-2, with D perhaps matching TRBD1 (5 bases). The CDR3 sequence is 15 residues long. Germline CDR1 and CDR2: SGHTA and FQGNSA. Trimming took off 5 bases at V and 5 bases at J, with 19 bases between the two ends. The CDR3 here is CASSPTAVHGNEQYF. CDR3 bases: TGTGCCAGCAGCCCGACAGCCGTACATGGGAACGAGCAGTACTTC.

This clone was seen many times. The chain employs TRBV28 and TRBJ1-6; D is possibly TRBD1 (6 bases). Looked up from germline, CDR1 is MDHEN and CDR2 is SYDVKM. The CDR3 is 14 residues long. V lost 6 bases and J lost 5, with 11 bases in between. CDR3 amino acids: CASRQGSHNSPLHF. CDR3 DNA sequence: TGTGCCAGCAGGCAGGGGTCGCATAATTCACCCCTCCACTTT.

The rearrangement joins TRBV11-2 to TRBJ2-3, with TRBD2 matching over 13 bases. This CDR3 is 18 amino acids long. Trimming cost V 5 bases and J 2 bases; bases outside gene matches: 10. Germline V gene data show CDR1 as SGHAT and CDR2 as FQNNGV. The DNA for the CDR3 is TGTGCCAGCAGCCCGGGACTAGCGGGGACTCCAAACACAGATACGCAGTATTTT. Protein: CASSPGLAGTPNTDTQYF.

This clone was found many times. The genes are TRBV11-2 and TRBJ1-6; D gene uncertain. This CDR3 comprises 15 residues. V dropped 2 bases and J dropped 8 bases, with 13 bases sitting between them. Per the germline V gene, CDR1 is SGHAT and CDR2 is FQNNGV. This chain's CDR3 is CASSLSRMNYSPLHF. DNA for the CDR3: TGTGCCAGCAGCTTATCAAGGATGAACTATTCACCCCTCCACTTT.

This clone was found a few times. One base away lies a much larger clone, so this may be a sequencing read error. The V gene is TRBV29-1, the J gene TRBJ2-3, with a weak D call TRBD1 (6 bases). This CDR3 is 12 amino acids long. Germline loops: CDR1 SQVTM, CDR2 ANQGSEA. Trimming removed 7 bases from V and 2 bases from J, with 10 bases in between. CDR3 loop: CSAGVITDTQYF. CDR3 coding DNA: TGCAGCGCAGGGGTTATCACAGATACGCAGTATTTT.

In this sample, this clone turned up many times. This rearrangement joins TRBV27 to TRBJ1-6; D gene unclear. Trimming pared 6 bases from V and 9 bases from J, leaving 9 bases between. The CDR3 spans 12 residues. Germline CDR1 MNHEY, CDR2 SMNVEV (reference sequence). CDR3 coding DNA: TGTGCCAGCAGCTTCTTGTCTTCACCCCTCCACTTT. This sequence encodes CASSFLSSPLHF.

This chain joins TRBV10-3 and TRBJ2-7; D uncertain. Germline V gene sequence: CDR1 ENHRY, CDR2 SYGVKD. This CDR3 comprises 8 residues. V was pared by 8 bases and J by 4 bases, with 0 bases between. CDR3 nucleotide sequence: TGTGCCATCTACGAGCAGTACTTC. This sequence encodes CAIYEQYF.

This clone was recorded a few times. The CDR3 sequence: CASITLAGASYEQFF. The DNA of the CDR3 is TGTGCCAGCATCACTCTAGCGGGAGCTTCATATGAGCAGTTCTTC. The V call is TRBV28, the J call TRBJ2-1; 10 bases are shared with TRBD2. Germline V lookup: CDR1 MDHEN, CDR2 SYDVKM. V shed 7 bases and J 8 bases; nucleotides not matched to a gene: 11. This CDR3 spans 15 amino acids.

The chain couples TRBV28 to TRBJ2-3; D may be TRBD2 (6 bases). This CDR3 is built from 15 residues. Germline CDR1 and CDR2: MDHEN and SYDVKM. V lost 6 bases, J lost 1 base, and 14 bases lay in between. CDR3 loop: CASSATWEGTDTQYF. CDR3 sequence (DNA): TGTGCCAGCAGCGCGACTTGGGAGGGCACAGATACGCAGTATTTT. Combining the CDR3 with reference TRBV28 and TRBJ2-3 gives the whole variable domain DVKVTQSSRYLVKRTGEKVFLECVQDMDHENMFWYRQDPGLGLRLIYFSYDVKMKEKGDIPEGYSVSREKKERFSLILESASTNQTSMYLCASSATWEGTDTQYFGPGTRLTVL.

The chain uses TRBV20-1 and TRBJ2-3, with TRBD2 identical over 8 bases. V was pared by 1 base and J by 7 bases, with 4 bases of the junction left unmatched. CDR1 and CDR2 from the germline V gene are DFQATT and SNEGSKA (reference sequence). The CDR3 is made up of 13 amino acids. The CDR3 loop reads CSARGGGSNTQYF. CDR3 coding DNA: TGCAGTGCTAGAGGCGGGGGGTCGAATACGCAGTATTTT.

Ten or more counts support this clone. The sample holds other DNA sequences that translate to the same CDR3. This chain connects TRBV20-1 to TRBJ2-2; perhaps D is TRBD1 or TRBD2 (6 bases each). Per germline, CDR1 DFQATT and CDR2 SNEGSKA (reference sequence). The CDR3 is 16 residues long. V was trimmed by 6 bases and J by 7 bases, leaving 24 bases between them. CDR3 nucleotide sequence: TGCAGTGCCTCTACTACGGCCGGGGGCCGCGTCGGGGAGCTGTTTTTT. It encodes CSASTTAGGRVGELFF.

The chain uses TRBV3-1 and TRBJ2-3; tentative D call: TRBD1 (5 bases). The germline CDR1 and CDR2 sequences are LGHDT and YNNKEL (reference sequence). Trimming removed 0 bases at V and 9 bases at J, with 16 bases between. The length of the CDR3 is 15 residues. This CDR3 is CASSQDRDPQGTQYF. The CDR3 nucleotides are TGTGCCAGCAGCCAAGATCGAGACCCCCAGGGCACGCAGTATTTT.

The rearrangement uses TRBV7-2 and TRBJ2-5; TRBD1 might be the D (6 bases). CDR1 SGHTA and CDR2 FQGNSA come from the germline V gene. V was clipped by 10 bases and J by 5 bases, with 23 bases between them. CDR3 length equals 15 residues. The CDR3 nucleotides read TGTGCCACCTCGACCAATCAGGGGTTTCGGGAGACCCAGTACTTC. This gives the protein CATSTNQGFRETQYF.

This sequence joins TRBV6-2 or TRBV6-3 and TRBJ2-6, with a tentative D call TRBD1 (5 bases). CDR3 length: 15 amino acids. The germline V and J ends were trimmed by 5 bases and 16 bases, with 24 bases remaining between them. Per germline, CDR1 MNHEY and CDR2 SVGEGT. CDR3 amino acids: CASSPVGSGANFLTF. The CDR3 nucleotides read TGTGCCAGCAGTCCCGTGGGATCTGGGGCCAACTTTCTGACTTTC.

Comments on this clone: At one end, the junction sequence differs from germline, possibly due to a read error. This chain connects TRBV6-2 or TRBV6-3 to TRBJ1-5; D remains unclear. Per germline, CDR1 MNHEY and CDR2 SVGEGT. This CDR3 has 13 residues. Written as DNA, the CDR3 is TGTGCCAGCCATGGGCAGGTATATCAGCCACAGCATTTT. This encodes CASHGQVYQPQHF.

This clone has at least ten counts. This could be a read error, since a much larger clone is one nucleotide away. This chain links TRBV2 with TRBJ2-3; no clear D. The V and J ends lost 6 bases and 4 bases respectively, with 8 bases between them. The CDR3 runs to 12 residues. Germline CDR1 SNHLY, CDR2 FYNNEI. The CDR3 sequence: CASSETSDTQYF. The CDR3 bases are TGTGCCAGCAGCGAGACGTCAGATACGCAGTATTTT.

This clone was counted ten times or more. The chain uses TRBV18 and TRBJ2-2, with D maybe TRBD1 (5 bases). There are 17 residues in the CDR3. Germline-derived CDR1 and CDR2 are KGHSH and LQKENI. Trimming took 0 bases from V and 4 from J, leaving 15 bases between them. The CDR3 is CASSPPTRERFTGELFF. The CDR3 coding sequence is TGTGCCAGCTCACCACCTACCAGGGAACGTTTCACCGGGGAGCTGTTTTTT.

This rearrangement joins TRBV4-1 to TRBJ1-2; D remains ambiguous. With 1 base removed from V and 0 bases from J, the gap between germline ends came to 6 bases. The length of the CDR3 is 14 residues. Germline-derived CDR1 and CDR2 are MGHRA and YSYEKL. CDR3 coding DNA: TGCGCCAGCAGCCAAGCGGCAGCTAACTATGGCTACACCTTC. It encodes CASSQAAANYGYTF.

In its sample, this clone was seen many times. The rearrangement uses TRBV11-2 and TRBJ1-2; unclear D gene. Looked up from germline, CDR1 is SGHAT and CDR2 is FQNNGV. V shed 1 base and J shed 4 bases, with 10 bases lying between them. This CDR3 has 14 residues. CDR3 coding DNA: TGTGCCAGCAGCTTAGGGGTGGGAAGCTATGGCTACACCTTC. Encoded protein: CASSLGVGSYGYTF.

This clone has ten or more counts. The chain combines TRBV6-5 with TRBJ1-1, with D uncertain. Germline lookup yields CDR1 MNHEY and CDR2 SVGAGI. The CDR3 runs to 16 residues. V lost 0 bases and J 1 base, leaving 12 bases between the germline ends. CDR3 in amino acids: CASSYSPRLENTEAFF. For the CDR3, the DNA is TGTGCCAGCAGTTACTCGCCCCGACTGGAGAACACTGAAGCTTTCTTT.

This chain links TRBV5-1 with TRBJ2-2; D is perhaps TRBD2 (7 bases). Trimming removed 4 bases at V and 2 bases at J, with 15 bases between. Germline loops: CDR1 SGHRS, CDR2 YFSETQ. This CDR3 region has 16 residues. CDR3 coding DNA: TGCGCCAGCAGCCCAGACGGGGGGCTAAACACCGGGGAGCTGTTTTTT. Its translation: CASSPDGGLNTGELFF.

This clone was seen ten or more times. The rearrangement links TRBV20-1 to TRBJ2-3; 13 nucleotides match TRBD2. J lost 1 base, V lost 4 bases, and 14 bases had no gene match. CDR1 and CDR2 from the germline V gene are DFQATT and SNEGSKA (reference sequence). The CDR3 loop spans 19 amino acids. The CDR3 loop is CSAKPTRTSGSRGTDTQYF. The CDR3 nucleotides read TGCAGTGCTAAACCCACGAGGACTAGCGGGAGTAGGGGCACAGATACGCAGTATTTT.

This clone was seen at least ten times. The chain combines TRBV4-1 with TRBJ2-2; no clear D gene. Germline-derived CDR1 and CDR2 are MGHRA and YSYEKL. The CDR3 length is 13 residues. V lost 1 base to trimming and J lost 7 bases, with 7 bases between them. CDR3 DNA sequence: TGCGCCAGCAGCCAAGTGGGCGGCGGGGAGCTGTTTTTT. Encoded protein: CASSQVGGGELFF.

This clone showed up just a few times. The chain links TRBV5-1 to TRBJ2-2; possible D gene TRBD2, 6 bases. The germline gives CDR1 SGHRS, CDR2 YFSETQ. The V end was cut by 3 bases, the J end by 0 bases, with 15 bases between. The CDR3 sequence is 17 residues long. The CDR3 DNA follows: TGCGCCAGCAGCTGGAGGGATCGAGCGGCGAACACCGGGGAGCTGTTTTTT. It translates to CASSWRDRAANTGELFF.

The chain joins TRBV11-3 to TRBJ2-2; D may be TRBD2 (6 bases). Germline loops: CDR1 SGHNT, CDR2 YENEEA. Trimming stripped 1 base from V and 9 bases from J, with 12 bases between. There are 14 residues in the CDR3. CDR3 in amino acids: CASSLAGDTWELFF. CDR3 coding DNA: TGTGCCAGCAGCTTAGCGGGAGACACTTGGGAGCTGTTTTTT.

This clone was recorded at least ten times. The chain combines TRBV15 with TRBJ1-1; D gene ambiguous. Germline V gives CDR1 LNHNV, CDR2 YYDKDF (reference sequence). V gave up 7 bases and J gave up 1 base, with 10 bases separating them. The CDR3 spans 13 residues. The CDR3 nucleotides read TGTGCCACCATAGACGTGGAGAACACTGAAGCTTTCTTT. Translated, it gives CATIDVENTEAFF.

This clone was seen repeatedly, ten times or more. The gene calls are TRBV4-2 and TRBJ1-3; D is unclear. Germline CDR1 and CDR2: LGHNA and YNFKEQ. Trimming stripped 5 bases from V and 1 base from J, with 12 bases between. This CDR3 contains 15 residues. The CDR3, as DNA: TGTGCCAGCAGCTACAAACACGAATCTGGAAACACCATATATTTT. It specifies CASSYKHESGNTIYF.

This rearrangement joins TRBV5-1 to TRBJ2-5, with no clear D. This CDR3 contains 13 residues. Trimming cost V 0 bases and J 5 bases, with 8 bases left between them. CDR1 and CDR2 from the germline V gene are SGHRS and YFSETQ. The CDR3 nucleotides read TGCGCCAGCAGCTTGGGTATAGGGGAGACCCAGTACTTC. It specifies CASSLGIGETQYF.